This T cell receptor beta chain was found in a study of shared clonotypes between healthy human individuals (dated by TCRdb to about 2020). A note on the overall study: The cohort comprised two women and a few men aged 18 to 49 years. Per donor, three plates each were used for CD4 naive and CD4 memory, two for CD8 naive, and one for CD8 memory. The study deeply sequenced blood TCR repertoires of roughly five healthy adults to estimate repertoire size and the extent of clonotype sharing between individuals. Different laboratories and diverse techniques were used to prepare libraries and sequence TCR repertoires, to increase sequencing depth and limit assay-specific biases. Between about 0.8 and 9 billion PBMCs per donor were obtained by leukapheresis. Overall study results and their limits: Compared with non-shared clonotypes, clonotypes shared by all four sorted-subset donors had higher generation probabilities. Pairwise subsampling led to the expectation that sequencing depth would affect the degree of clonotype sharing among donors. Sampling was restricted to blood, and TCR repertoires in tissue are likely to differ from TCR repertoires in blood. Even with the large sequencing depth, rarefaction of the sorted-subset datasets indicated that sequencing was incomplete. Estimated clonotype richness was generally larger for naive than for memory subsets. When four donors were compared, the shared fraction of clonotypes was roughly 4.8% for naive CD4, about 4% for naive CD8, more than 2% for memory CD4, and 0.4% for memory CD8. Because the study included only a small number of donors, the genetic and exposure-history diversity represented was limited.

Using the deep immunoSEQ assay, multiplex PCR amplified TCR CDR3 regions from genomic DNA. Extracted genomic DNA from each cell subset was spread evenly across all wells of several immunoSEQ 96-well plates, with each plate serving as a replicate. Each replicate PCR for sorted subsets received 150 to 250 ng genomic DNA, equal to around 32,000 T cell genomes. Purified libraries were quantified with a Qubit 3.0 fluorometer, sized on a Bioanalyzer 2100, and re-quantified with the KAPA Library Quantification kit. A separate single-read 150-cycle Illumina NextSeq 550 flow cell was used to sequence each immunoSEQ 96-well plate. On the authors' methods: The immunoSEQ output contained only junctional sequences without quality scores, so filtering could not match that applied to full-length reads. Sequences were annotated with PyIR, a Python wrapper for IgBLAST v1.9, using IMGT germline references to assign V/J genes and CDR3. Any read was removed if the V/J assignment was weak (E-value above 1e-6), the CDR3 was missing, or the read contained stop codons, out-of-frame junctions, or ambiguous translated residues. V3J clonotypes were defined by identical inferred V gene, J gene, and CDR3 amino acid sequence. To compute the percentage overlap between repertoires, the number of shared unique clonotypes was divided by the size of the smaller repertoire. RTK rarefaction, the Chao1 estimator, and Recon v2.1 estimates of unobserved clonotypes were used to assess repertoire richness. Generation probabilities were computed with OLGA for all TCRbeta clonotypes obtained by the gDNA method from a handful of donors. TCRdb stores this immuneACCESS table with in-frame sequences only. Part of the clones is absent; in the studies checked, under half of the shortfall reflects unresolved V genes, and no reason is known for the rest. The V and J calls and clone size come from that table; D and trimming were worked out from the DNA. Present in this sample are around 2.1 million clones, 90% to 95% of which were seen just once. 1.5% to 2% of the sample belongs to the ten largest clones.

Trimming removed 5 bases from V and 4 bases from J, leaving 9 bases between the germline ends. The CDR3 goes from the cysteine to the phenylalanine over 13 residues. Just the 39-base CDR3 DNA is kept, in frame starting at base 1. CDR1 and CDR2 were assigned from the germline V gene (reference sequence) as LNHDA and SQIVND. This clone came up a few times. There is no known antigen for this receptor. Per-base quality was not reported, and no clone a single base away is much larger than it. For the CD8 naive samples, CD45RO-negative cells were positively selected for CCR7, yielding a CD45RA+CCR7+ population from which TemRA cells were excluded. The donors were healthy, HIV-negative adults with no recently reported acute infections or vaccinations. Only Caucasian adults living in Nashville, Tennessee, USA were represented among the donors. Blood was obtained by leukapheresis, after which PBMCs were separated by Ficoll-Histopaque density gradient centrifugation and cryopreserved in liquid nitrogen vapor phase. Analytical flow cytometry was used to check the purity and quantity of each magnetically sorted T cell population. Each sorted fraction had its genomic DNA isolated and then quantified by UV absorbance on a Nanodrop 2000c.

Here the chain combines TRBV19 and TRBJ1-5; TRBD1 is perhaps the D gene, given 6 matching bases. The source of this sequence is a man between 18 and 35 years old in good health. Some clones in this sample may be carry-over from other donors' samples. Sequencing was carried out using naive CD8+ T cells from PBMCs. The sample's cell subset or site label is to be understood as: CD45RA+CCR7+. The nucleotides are TGTGCCAGTAGTCCGGACAGAAATCAGCCCCAGCATTTT. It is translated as CASSPDRNQPQHF.